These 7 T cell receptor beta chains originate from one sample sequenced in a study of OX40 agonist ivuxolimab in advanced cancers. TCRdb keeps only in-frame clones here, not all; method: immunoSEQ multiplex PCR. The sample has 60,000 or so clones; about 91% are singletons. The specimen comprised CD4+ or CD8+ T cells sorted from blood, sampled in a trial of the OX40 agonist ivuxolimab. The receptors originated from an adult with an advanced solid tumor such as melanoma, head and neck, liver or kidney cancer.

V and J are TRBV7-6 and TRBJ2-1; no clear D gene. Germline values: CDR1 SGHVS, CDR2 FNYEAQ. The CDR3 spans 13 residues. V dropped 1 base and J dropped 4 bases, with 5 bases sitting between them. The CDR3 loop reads CASSLVAYNEQFF. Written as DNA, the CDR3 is TGTGCCAGCAGCTTAGTGGCGTACAATGAGCAGTTCTTC.

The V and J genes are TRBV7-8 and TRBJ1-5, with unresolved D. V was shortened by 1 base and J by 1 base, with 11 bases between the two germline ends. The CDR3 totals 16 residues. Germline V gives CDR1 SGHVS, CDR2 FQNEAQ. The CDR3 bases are TGTGCCAGCAGCTTAGTGGGAGGTTACAGCAATCAGCCCCAGCATTTT. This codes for CASSLVGGYSNQPQHF.

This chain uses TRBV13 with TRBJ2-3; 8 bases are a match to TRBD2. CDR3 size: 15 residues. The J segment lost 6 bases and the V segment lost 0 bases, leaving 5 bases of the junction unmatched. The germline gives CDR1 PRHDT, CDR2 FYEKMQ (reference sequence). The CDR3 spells CASSLGGSGVDTQYF. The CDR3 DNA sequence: TGTGCCAGCAGCTTAGGGGGTAGCGGGGTTGATACGCAGTATTTT. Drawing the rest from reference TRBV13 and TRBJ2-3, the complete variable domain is AAGVIQSPRHLIKEKRETATLKCYPIPRHDTVYWYQQGPGQDPQFLISFYEKMQSDKGSIPDRFSAQQFSDYHSELNMSSLELGDSALYFCASSLGGSGVDTQYFGPGTRLTVL.

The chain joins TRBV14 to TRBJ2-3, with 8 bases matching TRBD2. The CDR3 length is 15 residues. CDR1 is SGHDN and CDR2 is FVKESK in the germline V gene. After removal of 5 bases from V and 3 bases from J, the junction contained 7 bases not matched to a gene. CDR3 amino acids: CASSLPGLGTDTQYF. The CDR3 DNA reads TGTGCCAGCAGCTTACCGGGACTAGGTACAGATACGCAGTATTTT.

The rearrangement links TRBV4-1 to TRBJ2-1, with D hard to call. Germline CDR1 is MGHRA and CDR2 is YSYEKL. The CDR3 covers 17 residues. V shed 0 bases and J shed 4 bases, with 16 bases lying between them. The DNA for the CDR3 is TGCGCCAGCAGCCAAGATTCGTTCTCCTATCAATACAATGAGCAGTTCTTC. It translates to CASSQDSFSYQYNEQFF.

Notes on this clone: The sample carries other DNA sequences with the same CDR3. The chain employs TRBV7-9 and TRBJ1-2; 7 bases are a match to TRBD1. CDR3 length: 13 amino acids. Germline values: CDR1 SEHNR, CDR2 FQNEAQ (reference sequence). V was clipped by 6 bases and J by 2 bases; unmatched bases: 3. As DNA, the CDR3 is TGTGCCAGCAGTCCGACAGGGAACTATGGCTACACCTTC. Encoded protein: CASSPTGNYGYTF.

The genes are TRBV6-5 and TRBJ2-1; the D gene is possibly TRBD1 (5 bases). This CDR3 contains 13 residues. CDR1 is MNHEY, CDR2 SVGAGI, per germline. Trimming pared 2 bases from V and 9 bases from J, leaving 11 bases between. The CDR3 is CASSYPQGREQFF. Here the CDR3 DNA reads TGTGCCAGCAGTTACCCCCAGGGTCGTGAGCAGTTCTTC.